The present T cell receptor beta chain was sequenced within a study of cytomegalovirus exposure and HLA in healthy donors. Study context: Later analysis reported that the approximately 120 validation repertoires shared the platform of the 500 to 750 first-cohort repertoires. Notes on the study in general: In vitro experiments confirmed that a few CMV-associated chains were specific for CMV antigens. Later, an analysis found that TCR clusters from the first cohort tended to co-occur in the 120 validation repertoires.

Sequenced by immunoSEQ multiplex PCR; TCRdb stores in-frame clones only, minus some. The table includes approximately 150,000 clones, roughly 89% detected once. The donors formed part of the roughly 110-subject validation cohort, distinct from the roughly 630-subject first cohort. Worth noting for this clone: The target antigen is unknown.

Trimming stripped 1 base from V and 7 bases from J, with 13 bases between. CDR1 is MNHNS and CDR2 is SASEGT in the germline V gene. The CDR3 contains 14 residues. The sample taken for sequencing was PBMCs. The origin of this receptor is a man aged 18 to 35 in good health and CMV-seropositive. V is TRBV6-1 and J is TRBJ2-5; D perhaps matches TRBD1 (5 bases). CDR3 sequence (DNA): TGTGCCAGCAGTGAAGAGGCAGGGTCGGCGACCCAGTACTTC. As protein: CASSEEAGSATQYF.